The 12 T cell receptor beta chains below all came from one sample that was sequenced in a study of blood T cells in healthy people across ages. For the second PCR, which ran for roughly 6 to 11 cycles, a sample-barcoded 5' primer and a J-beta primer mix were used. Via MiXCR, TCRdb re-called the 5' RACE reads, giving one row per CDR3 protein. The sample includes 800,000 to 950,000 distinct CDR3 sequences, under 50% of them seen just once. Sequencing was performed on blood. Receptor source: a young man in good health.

The CDR3 DNA follows: TGCGCCAGCAGCCAAGTGACACCCGCGGCCCAGTACTTC. Residues: CASSQVTPAAQYF. V usage is TRBV4-1 and J usage is TRBJ2-7, with no clear D. This CDR3 has 13 residues. Trimming shortened V by 1 base and J by 10 bases, and 14 bases separated the two germline ends. Germline CDR1 and CDR2: MGHRA and YSYEKL.

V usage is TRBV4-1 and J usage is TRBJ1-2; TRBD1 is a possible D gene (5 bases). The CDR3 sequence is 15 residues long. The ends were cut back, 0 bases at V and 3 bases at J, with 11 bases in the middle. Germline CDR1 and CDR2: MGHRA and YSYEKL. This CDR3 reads CASSQESGAYYGYTF. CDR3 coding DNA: TGCGCCAGCAGCCAAGAGTCCGGGGCTTACTATGGCTACACCTTC.

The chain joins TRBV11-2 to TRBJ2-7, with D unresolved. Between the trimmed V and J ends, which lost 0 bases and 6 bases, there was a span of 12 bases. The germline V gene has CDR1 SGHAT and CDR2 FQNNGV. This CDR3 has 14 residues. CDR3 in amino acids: CASSLDPYLGEQYF. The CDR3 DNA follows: TGTGCCAGCAGCTTAGATCCCTACTTGGGCGAGCAGTACTTC.

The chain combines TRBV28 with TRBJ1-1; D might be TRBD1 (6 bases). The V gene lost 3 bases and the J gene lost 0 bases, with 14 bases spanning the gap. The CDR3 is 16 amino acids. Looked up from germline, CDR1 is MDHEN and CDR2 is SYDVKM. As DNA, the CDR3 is TGTGCCAGCAGTTTTGAAGGCGGGACATTGAACACTGAAGCTTTCTTT. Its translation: CASSFEGGTLNTEAFF.

DNA of the CDR3: TGTGCCAGCAGCTTCGCCGGGAGTTCCGACGAGCAGTACTTC. Translation: CASSFAGSSDEQYF. V and J are TRBV7-2 and TRBJ2-4; a weak D match, TRBD2 (6 bases). The J call may not be correct, given that the DNA end is closer to TRBJ2-7. The CDR3 has 14 amino acids. Germline V lookup: CDR1 SGHTA, CDR2 FQGNSA.

CDR3 protein: CAAGHLYEQYF. DNA for the CDR3: TGTGCCGCAGGACACCTTTACGAGCAGTACTTC. The J gene is TRBJ2-7, the V gene TRBV19, with a tentative D call TRBD1 (5 bases). V was pared by 11 bases and J by 4 bases, with 12 bases between. Germline CDR1 and CDR2: LNHDA and SQIVND (reference sequence). The CDR3 sequence is 11 residues long.

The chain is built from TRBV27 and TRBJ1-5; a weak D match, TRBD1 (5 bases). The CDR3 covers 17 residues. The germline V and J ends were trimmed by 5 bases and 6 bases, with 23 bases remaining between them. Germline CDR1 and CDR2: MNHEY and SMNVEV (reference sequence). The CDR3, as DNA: TGTGCCAGCAGTCAACACGACCCGGGGGGGTCGGGTCAGCCCCAGCATTTT. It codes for CASSQHDPGGSGQPQHF.

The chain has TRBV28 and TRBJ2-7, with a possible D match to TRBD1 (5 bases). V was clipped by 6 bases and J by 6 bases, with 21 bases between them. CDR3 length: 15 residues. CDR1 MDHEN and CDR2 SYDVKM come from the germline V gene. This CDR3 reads CASRANRMSPSEQYF. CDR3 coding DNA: TGTGCCAGCAGAGCCAACAGGATGAGCCCCTCCGAGCAGTACTTC.

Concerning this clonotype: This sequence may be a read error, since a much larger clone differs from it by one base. Written as DNA, the CDR3 is TGTGCCAGCAGCGTAAGGGACAGCGCCTACAATGAGCAGTACTTC. Encoded protein: CASSVRDSAYNEQYF. The chain is built from TRBV9 and TRBJ2-1; 7 bases map to TRBD1. The closer fit of TRBJ2-7 to the DNA end suggests the J call may be wrong. The CDR3 loop spans 15 amino acids. CDR1 is SGDLS, CDR2 YYNGEE, per germline.

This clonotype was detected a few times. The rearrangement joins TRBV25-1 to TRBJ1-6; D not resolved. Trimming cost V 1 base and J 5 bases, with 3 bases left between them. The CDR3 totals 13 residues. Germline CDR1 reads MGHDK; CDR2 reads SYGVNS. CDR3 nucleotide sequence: TGTGCCAGCAGTGAATTTAATAATTCACCCCTCCACTTT. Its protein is CASSEFNNSPLHF.

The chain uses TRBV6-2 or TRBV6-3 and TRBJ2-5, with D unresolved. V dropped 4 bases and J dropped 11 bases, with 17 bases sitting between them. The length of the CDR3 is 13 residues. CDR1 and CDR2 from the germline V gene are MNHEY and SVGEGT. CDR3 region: CASSSIYPGEQYF. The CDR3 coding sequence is TGTGCCAGCAGTTCAATTTACCCGGGTGAGCAGTACTTC.

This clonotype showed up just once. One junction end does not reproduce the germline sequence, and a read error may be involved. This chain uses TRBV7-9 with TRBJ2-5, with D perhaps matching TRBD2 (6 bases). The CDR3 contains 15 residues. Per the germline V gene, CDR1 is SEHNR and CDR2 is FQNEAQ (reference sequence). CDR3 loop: CSSSLGDSLQETQYF. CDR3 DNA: TGTTCCAGCAGCTTGGGGGACTCATTACAAGAGACCCAGTACTTC.